This TCR beta chain was obtained from a study of beta chain features in type 1 diabetes. At the level of the study: Across all samples, some 98 million sorted cells were examined.

Germline CDR1 GTSNPN, CDR2 SVGIG (reference sequence). The CDR3 sequence is 14 residues long. V dropped 4 bases and J dropped 0 bases, with 10 bases sitting between them. As regards this clone: Its specificity is unknown.

All of the isolated RNA was reverse transcribed, so expressed TCRB transcripts were sequenced. The repertoire was sequenced with immunoSEQ multiplex PCR; TCRdb's copy has only in-frame clones and lacks some. The table lists roughly 500,000 clones, around 10% of them singletons, with about 0.045% in the top ten. Whole-study findings and limits: Moderate yet significant TCRB CDR3 shortening was seen in Type 1 diabetes patients in all four CD4+ subsets.

Material for sequencing was naive CD4+ T cells from blood. The chain recombines TRBV30 with TRBJ1-3; D gene uncertain. This TCR derives from a woman aged 18-29 years in good health. CDR3 coding DNA: TGTGCCTGGACTCGAACCTACTCTGGAAACACCATATATTTT. Translating gives CAWTRTYSGNTIYF.